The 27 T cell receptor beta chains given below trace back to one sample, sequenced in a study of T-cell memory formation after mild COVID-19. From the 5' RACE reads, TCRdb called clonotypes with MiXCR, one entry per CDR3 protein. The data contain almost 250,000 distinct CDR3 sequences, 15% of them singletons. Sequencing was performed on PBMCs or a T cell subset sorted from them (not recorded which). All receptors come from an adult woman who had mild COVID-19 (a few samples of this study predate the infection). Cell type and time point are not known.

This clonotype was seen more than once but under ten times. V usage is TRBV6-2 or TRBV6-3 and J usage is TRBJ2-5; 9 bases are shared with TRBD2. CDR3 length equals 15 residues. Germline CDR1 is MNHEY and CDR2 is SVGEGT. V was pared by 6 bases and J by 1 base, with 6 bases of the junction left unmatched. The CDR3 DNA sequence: TGTGCCAGCAGGTCAGGCGGGAGGGCCCAAGAGACCCAGTACTTC. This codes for CASRSGGRAQETQYF.

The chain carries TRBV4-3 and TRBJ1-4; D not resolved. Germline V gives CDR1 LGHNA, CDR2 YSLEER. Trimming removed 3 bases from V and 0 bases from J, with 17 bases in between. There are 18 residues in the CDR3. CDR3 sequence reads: CASSQSTFPVATNEKLFF. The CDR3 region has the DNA TGCGCCAGCAGCCAGTCCACCTTCCCGGTGGCAACTAATGAAAAACTGTTTTTT.

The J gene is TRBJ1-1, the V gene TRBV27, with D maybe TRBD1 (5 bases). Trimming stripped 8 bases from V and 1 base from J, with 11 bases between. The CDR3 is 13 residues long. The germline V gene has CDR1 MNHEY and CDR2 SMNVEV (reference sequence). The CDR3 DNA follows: TGTGCCAGCTGGGGGACGCAGAACACTGAAGCTTTCTTT. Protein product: CASWGTQNTEAFF.

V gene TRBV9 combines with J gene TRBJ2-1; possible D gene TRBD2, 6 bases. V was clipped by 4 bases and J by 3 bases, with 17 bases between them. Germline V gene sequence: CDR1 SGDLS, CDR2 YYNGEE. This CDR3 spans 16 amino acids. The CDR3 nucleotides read TGTGCCAGCAGCCCCCGGATAGCGGAGGACTACAATGAGCAGTTCTTC. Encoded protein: CASSPRIAEDYNEQFF.

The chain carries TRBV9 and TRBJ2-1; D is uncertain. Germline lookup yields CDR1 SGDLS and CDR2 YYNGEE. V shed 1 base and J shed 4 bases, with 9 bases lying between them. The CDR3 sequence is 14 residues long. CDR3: CASSVSTEYNEQFF. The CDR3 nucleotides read TGTGCCAGCAGCGTAAGTACGGAGTACAATGAGCAGTTCTTC.

The CDR3 DNA follows: TGTGCCAGCAGCTTGGAAGAGGGGATGAGGGCTTTCTTT. The encoded protein is CASSLEEGMRAFF. The rearrangement uses TRBV5-5 and TRBJ1-1; tentative D call: TRBD1 (5 bases). From germline, CDR1 is SGHKS and CDR2 YYEKEE (reference sequence). Trimming pared 0 bases from V and 11 bases from J, leaving 14 bases between. The CDR3 is made up of 13 amino acids. The whole variable domain, remainder taken from reference TRBV5-5 and TRBJ1-1, is DAGVTQSPTHLIKTRGQQVTLRCSPISGHKSVSWYQQVLGQGPQFIFQYYEKEERGRGNFPDRFSARQFPNYSSELNVNALLLGDSALYLCASSLEEGMRAFFGQGTRLTVV.

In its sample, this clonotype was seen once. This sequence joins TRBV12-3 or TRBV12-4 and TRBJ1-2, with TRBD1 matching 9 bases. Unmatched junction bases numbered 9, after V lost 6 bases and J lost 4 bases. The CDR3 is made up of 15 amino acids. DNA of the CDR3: TGTGCCAGCAGCCGTCCCGGGACAGGGCTCTATGGCTACACCTTC. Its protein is CASSRPGTGLYGYTF.

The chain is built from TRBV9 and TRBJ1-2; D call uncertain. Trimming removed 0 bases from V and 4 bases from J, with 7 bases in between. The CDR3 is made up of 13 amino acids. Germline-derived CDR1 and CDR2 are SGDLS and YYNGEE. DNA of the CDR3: TGTGCCAGCAGCGTAGGGCAAAGCTATGGCTACACCTTC. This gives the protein CASSVGQSYGYTF.

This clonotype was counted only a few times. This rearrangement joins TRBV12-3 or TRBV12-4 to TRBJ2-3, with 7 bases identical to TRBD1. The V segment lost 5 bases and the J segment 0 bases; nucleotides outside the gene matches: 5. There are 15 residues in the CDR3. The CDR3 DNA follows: TGTGCCAGCAGTCAAACAGGGGTCAGCACAGATACGCAGTATTTT. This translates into CASSQTGVSTDTQYF.

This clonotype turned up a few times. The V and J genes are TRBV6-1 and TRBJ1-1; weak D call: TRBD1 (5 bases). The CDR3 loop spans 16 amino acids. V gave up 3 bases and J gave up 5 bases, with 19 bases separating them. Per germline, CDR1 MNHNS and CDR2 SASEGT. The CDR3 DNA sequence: TGTGCCAGCAGTGACGGTTTTCGGGGGGTACGGACTGAAGCTTTCTTT. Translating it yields CASSDGFRGVRTEAFF.

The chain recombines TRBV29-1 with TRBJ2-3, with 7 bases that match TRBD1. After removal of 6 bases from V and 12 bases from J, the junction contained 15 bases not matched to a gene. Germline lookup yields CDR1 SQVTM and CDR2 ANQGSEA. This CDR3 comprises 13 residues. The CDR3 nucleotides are TGCAGCGTCGTTCACCACAGGGGAGTAGGCCAGTATTTT. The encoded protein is CSVVHHRGVGQYF.

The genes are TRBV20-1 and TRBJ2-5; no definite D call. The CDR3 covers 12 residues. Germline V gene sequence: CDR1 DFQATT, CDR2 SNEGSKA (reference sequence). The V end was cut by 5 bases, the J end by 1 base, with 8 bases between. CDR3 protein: CSAPYPQETQYF. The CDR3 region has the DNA TGCAGTGCTCCATACCCCCAAGAGACCCAGTACTTC.

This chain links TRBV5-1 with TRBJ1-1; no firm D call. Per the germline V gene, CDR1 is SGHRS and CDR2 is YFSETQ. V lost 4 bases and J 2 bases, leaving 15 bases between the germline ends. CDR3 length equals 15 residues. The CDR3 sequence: CASSNEGATNTEAFF. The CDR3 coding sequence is TGCGCCAGCAGCAACGAAGGAGCAACAAACACTGAAGCTTTCTTT.

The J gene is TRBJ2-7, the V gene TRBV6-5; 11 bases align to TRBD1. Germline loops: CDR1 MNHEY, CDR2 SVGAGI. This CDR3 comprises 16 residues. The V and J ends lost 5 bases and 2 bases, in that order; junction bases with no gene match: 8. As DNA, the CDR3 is TGTGCCAGCAGTGTAACCGGGACAGGGGGTCCCTACGAGCAGTACTTC. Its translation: CASSVTGTGGPYEQYF.

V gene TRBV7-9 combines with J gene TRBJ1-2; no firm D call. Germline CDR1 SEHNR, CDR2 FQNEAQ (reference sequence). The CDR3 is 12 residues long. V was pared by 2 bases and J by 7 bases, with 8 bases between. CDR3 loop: CASSLSEGGYTF. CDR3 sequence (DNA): TGTGCCAGCAGCTTATCGGAGGGTGGCTACACCTTC.

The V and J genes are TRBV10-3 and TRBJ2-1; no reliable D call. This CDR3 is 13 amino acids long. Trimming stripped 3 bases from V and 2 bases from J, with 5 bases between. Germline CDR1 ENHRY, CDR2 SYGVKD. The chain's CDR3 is CAISDGTYNEQFF. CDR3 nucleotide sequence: TGTGCCATCAGTGATGGCACCTACAATGAGCAGTTCTTC.

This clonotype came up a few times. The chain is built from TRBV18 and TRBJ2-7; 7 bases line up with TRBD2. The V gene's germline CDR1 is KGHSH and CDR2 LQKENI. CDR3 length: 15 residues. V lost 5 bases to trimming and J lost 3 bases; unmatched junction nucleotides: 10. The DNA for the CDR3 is TGTGCCAGCTCAGCCGGGACTACCTACAACTACGAGCAGTACTTC. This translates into CASSAGTTYNYEQYF.

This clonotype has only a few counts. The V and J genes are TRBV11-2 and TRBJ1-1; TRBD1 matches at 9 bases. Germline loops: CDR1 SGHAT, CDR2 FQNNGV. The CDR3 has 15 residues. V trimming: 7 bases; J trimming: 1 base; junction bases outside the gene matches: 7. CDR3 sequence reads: CASIIDRGWNTEAFF. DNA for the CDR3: TGTGCCAGCATCATAGACAGGGGGTGGAACACTGAAGCTTTCTTT.

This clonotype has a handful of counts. The CDR3 DNA sequence: TGTGCCAGCAGTCTGTTTAGGACTAGGGCCGGGGATGAGCAGTTCTTC. Translation: CASSLFRTRAGDEQFF. The J gene is TRBJ2-1, the V gene TRBV12-3 or TRBV12-4; 7 nucleotides align to TRBD2. V dropped 5 bases and J dropped 8; count of bases not matched to a gene: 15. The CDR3 totals 16 residues.

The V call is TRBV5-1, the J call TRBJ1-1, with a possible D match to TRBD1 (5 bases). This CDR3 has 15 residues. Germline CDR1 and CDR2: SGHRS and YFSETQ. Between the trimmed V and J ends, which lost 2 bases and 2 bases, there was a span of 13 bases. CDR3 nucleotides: TGCGCCAGCAGCTTTCGGGGCAGTAGAAACACTGAAGCTTTCTTT. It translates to CASSFRGSRNTEAFF.

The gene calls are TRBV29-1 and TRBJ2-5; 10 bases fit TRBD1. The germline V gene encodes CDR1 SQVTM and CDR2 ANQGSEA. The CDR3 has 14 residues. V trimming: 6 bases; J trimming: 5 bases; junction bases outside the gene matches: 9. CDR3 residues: CSVSGTGALETQYF. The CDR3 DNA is TGCAGCGTATCCGGGACAGGGGCGTTGGAGACCCAGTACTTC. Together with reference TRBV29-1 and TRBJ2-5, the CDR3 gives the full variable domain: SAVISQKPSRDICQRGTSLTIQCQVDSQVTMMFWYRQQPGQSLTLIATANQGSEATYESGFVIDKFPISRPNLTFSTLTVSNMSPEDSSIYLCSVSGTGALETQYFGPGTRLLVL.

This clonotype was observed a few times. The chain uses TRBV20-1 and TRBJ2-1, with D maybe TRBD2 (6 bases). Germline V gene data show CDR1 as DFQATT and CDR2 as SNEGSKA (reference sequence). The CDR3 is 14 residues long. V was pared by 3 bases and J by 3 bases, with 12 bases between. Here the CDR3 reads CSASRGGVYNEQFF. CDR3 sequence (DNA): TGCAGTGCTAGTAGGGGCGGGGTCTACAATGAGCAGTTCTTC.

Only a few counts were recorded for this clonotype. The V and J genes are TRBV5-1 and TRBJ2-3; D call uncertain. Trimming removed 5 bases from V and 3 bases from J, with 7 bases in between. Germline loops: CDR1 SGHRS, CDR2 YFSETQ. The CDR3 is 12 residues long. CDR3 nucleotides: TGCGCCAGCAGAAGGATTACAGATACGCAGTATTTT. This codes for CASRRITDTQYF.

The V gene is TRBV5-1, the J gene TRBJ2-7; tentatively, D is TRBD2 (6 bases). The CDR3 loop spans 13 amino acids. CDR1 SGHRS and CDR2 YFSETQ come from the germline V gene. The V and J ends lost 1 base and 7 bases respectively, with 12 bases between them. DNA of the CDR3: TGCGCCAGCAGCTTGTACGGGGCGGGGGAGCAGTACTTC. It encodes CASSLYGAGEQYF.

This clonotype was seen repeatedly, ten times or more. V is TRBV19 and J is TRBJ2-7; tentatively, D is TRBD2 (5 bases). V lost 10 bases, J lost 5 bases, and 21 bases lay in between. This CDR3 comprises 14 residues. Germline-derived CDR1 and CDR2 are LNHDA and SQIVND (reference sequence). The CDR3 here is CATKSTGRSHEQYF. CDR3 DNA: TGTGCCACCAAGTCGACGGGAAGGTCCCACGAGCAGTACTTC.

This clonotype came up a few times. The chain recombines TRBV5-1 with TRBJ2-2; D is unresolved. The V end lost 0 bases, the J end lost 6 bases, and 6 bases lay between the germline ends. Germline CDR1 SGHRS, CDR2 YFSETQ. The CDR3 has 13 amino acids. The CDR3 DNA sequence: TGCGCCAGCAGCTTGGAGCATGCCGGGGAGCTGTTTTTT. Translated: CASSLEHAGELFF.

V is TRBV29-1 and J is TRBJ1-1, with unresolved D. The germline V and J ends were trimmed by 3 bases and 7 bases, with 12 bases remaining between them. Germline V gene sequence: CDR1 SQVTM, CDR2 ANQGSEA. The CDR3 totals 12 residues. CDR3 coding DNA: TGCAGCGTTGATAAGGGCACTATTGAAGCTTTCTTT. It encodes CSVDKGTIEAFF.